Many counts were recorded for the clone carrying this T cell receptor (beta chain). The antigen remains unidentified. The CDR3 spans 12 residues. Trimming took off 5 bases at V and 7 bases at J, with 10 bases between the two ends. CDR1 is SGHDT, CDR2 YYEEEE, per germline. The data were taken from a study of CD8 T cells in ankylosing spondylitis. Preparation of TCR beta libraries was done by quantitative 5'-RACE with molecular barcodes. MiXCR, run by TCRdb on the 5' RACE reads, gives a single entry per CDR3 protein. Of 200,000 to 250,000 distinct CDR3 sequences in the sample, roughly 6.6% were seen once. Notes on the study in general: About 8 highly homologous variants made up a TCR beta motif, and this motif appeared characteristic of ankylosing spondylitis blood. Researchers reportedly found disease-linked clones significantly enriched in matched ankylosing spondylitis synovial fluid. Both synovial fluid and blood in reactive arthritis had previously been reported to carry some motif variants. Clones linked with disease were CD8+ and fairly uncommon in the peripheral blood.

The chain has TRBV5-6 and TRBJ2-1; weak D call: TRBD1 (6 bases). Material: blood, either unsorted or a sorted T cell fraction (not recorded which). The origin of this receptor is a male donor with ankylosing spondylitis. The CDR3 DNA follows: TGTGCCAGCAGTTTAGGGGGTAATGAGCAGTTCTTC. The encoded protein is CASSLGGNEQFF.